The 24 T cell receptor beta chains in this list originate from one sample, sequenced in a study of naive CD8 T cells in extremely preterm neonates. Sequencing used immunoSEQ multiplex PCR; TCRdb keeps in-frame clones, though not all of them. The sample has over 3,500 clones; less than 98% are singletons. Specimen: naive CD8+ T cells from blood. The receptors stem from a human donor in good health.

The V call is TRBV9, the J call TRBJ2-3; perhaps TRBD2 as D (6 bases). Germline CDR1 is SGDLS and CDR2 is YYNGEE. The ends were cut back, 0 bases at V and 5 bases at J, with 13 bases in the middle. There are 15 residues in the CDR3. CDR3 region: CASSVAGQGGDTQYF. The DNA of the CDR3 is TGTGCCAGCAGCGTAGCTGGGCAGGGAGGAGATACGCAGTATTTT.

The rearrangement links TRBV2 to TRBJ2-2, with a weak D call TRBD1 (7 bases). There are 14 residues in the CDR3. Germline V gives CDR1 SNHLY, CDR2 FYNNEI. V was cut by 7 bases and J by 0 bases, with 9 bases left in between. The CDR3 nucleotides are TGTGCCAGCATCAGGGGGGCGAACACCGGGGAGCTGTTTTTT. Encoded protein: CASIRGANTGELFF.

The chain uses TRBV6-6 and TRBJ1-6, with TRBD1 matching over 7 bases. CDR1 is MNHNY, CDR2 SVGAGI, per germline (reference sequence). V dropped 7 bases and J dropped 11; count of bases not matched to a gene: 17. This CDR3 spans 16 amino acids. CDR3 DNA: TGTGCCAGCACCCCGAGGACGGGACAGATCGTGACACCCCTCCACTTT. It translates to CASTPRTGQIVTPLHF.

The chain employs TRBV4-3 and TRBJ2-7; 8 bases agree with TRBD2. Germline V CDR1 and CDR2: LGHNA, YSLEER. The CDR3 is 16 amino acids. Trimming at V came to 0 bases and at J to 5 bases, leaving 9 bases not matched to a gene. The CDR3 protein is CASSQDLAGGQNEQYF. Here the CDR3 DNA reads TGCGCCAGCAGCCAAGATCTGGCGGGGGGCCAAAACGAGCAGTACTTC.

The gene calls are TRBV15 and TRBJ2-3, with D possibly being TRBD2 (5 bases). The CDR3 extends over 17 amino acids. Germline V lookup: CDR1 LNHNV, CDR2 YYDKDF (reference sequence). V lost 5 bases and J 2 bases, leaving 20 bases between the germline ends. CDR3 coding DNA: TGTGCCACCAGCCCTGGCAGCGGCCCTTCTTACACAGATACGCAGTATTTT. Translated: CATSPGSGPSYTDTQYF.

The CDR3 reads CASSLQNRGPITGELFF. The CDR3 DNA reads TGTGCCAGCAGTCTGCAAAACAGGGGGCCGATCACCGGGGAGCTGTTTTTT. V and J are TRBV27 and TRBJ2-2; 9 bases align to TRBD1. J gave up 4 bases and V 5 bases, and 11 bases lay outside the gene matches. The germline V gene encodes CDR1 MNHEY and CDR2 SMNVEV (reference sequence). This CDR3 spans 17 amino acids.

The chain links TRBV14 to TRBJ2-7; D might be TRBD2 (5 bases). The CDR3 consists of 14 residues. Trimming cost V 8 bases and J 5 bases, with 19 bases left between them. The germline V gene has CDR1 SGHDN and CDR2 FVKESK. DNA of the CDR3: TGTGCCAGCTCAAAGGTGGGGAGAGCCCACGAGCAGTACTTC. Residues: CASSKVGRAHEQYF.

The chain couples TRBV4-1 to TRBJ2-1, with 8 bases identical to TRBD1. Germline V gene data show CDR1 as MGHRA and CDR2 as YSYEKL. V was clipped by 0 bases and J by 7 bases; unmatched bases: 2. CDR3 length: 14 amino acids. CDR3 coding DNA: TGCGCCAGCAGCCAAGAAGGGACAGGTAATGAGCAGTTCTTC. This encodes CASSQEGTGNEQFF.

The rearrangement uses TRBV9 and TRBJ2-7; TRBD2 might be the D (5 bases). Trimming removed 7 bases from V and 0 bases from J, with 17 bases in between. Germline CDR1 is SGDLS and CDR2 is YYNGEE. This CDR3 contains 15 residues. The CDR3 loop reads CASLNRTSSSYEQYV. As DNA, the CDR3 is TGTGCCAGCCTCAATAGGACTTCAAGCTCCTACGAGCAGTACGTC.

The rearrangement uses TRBV4-1 and TRBJ1-4; no reliable D call. The CDR3 length is 16 residues. The germline V gene has CDR1 MGHRA and CDR2 YSYEKL. V was trimmed by 4 bases and J by 7 bases, leaving 19 bases between them. The CDR3 loop reads CASSPGTTRLGEKLFF. CDR3 DNA sequence: TGCGCCAGCAGCCCGGGTACAACTAGACTCGGTGAAAAACTGTTTTTT.

V gene TRBV15 combines with J gene TRBJ1-1, with D perhaps matching TRBD1 (6 bases). The V gene's germline CDR1 is LNHNV and CDR2 YYDKDF (reference sequence). Trimming removed 11 bases at V and 1 base at J, with 17 bases between. The CDR3 runs to 14 residues. The CDR3 is CAAKQKQGNTEAFF. CDR3 DNA: TGTGCCGCCAAGCAAAAACAGGGGAACACTGAAGCTTTCTTT.

The J gene is TRBJ1-2, the V gene TRBV2; 8 nucleotides agree with TRBD1. This CDR3 spans 14 amino acids. V lost 6 bases to trimming and J lost 3 bases; unmatched junction nucleotides: 6. Per the germline V gene, CDR1 is SNHLY and CDR2 is FYNNEI. The CDR3 loop is CASRAGTGYYGYTF. In nucleotides, the CDR3 is TGTGCCAGCAGGGCCGGGACAGGATACTATGGCTACACCTTC.

The gene calls are TRBV5-5 and TRBJ2-2, with 12 bases that match TRBD2. CDR3 length: 17 amino acids. CDR1 and CDR2 from the germline V gene are SGHKS and YYEKEE (reference sequence). The V and J ends lost 3 bases and 2 bases, in that order; junction bases with no gene match: 5. The chain's CDR3 is CASSWPTSGRNTGELFF. DNA of the CDR3: TGTGCCAGCAGCTGGCCGACTAGCGGGAGAAACACCGGGGAGCTGTTTTTT.

The V gene is TRBV10-3, the J gene TRBJ1-1, with TRBD1 as a possible D gene (6 bases). Germline V lookup: CDR1 ENHRY, CDR2 SYGVKD. Trimming took off 2 bases at V and 3 bases at J, with 16 bases between the two ends. CDR3 length: 16 amino acids. The CDR3 region has the DNA TGTGCCATCAGTGAGAGTCAGGCTCCAGGGGACACTGAAGCTTTCTTT. Translated, it gives CAISESQAPGDTEAFF.

This chain uses TRBV13 with TRBJ1-2; 9 bases map to TRBD1. This CDR3 is built from 15 residues. J gave up 2 bases and V 4 bases, and 5 bases lay outside the gene matches. Germline V lookup: CDR1 PRHDT, CDR2 FYEKMQ (reference sequence). CDR3 sequence (DNA): TGTGCCAGCAGCTCAGGGACAGGGCAAAACTATGGCTACACCTTC. This codes for CASSSGTGQNYGYTF.

The rearrangement links TRBV6-1 to TRBJ1-1, with D hard to call. The germline V gene has CDR1 MNHNS and CDR2 SASEGT. V lost 0 bases to trimming and J lost 5 bases, with 7 bases between them. This CDR3 contains 13 residues. The CDR3 bases are TGTGCCAGCAGTGAAGCGTGGGAGACTGAAGCTTTCTTT. This sequence encodes CASSEAWETEAFF.

The chain links TRBV4-1 to TRBJ2-7, with a weak D call TRBD2 (6 bases). Germline CDR1 MGHRA, CDR2 YSYEKL. CDR3 length equals 18 residues. Trimming took 5 bases from V and 0 from J, leaving 23 bases between them. Here the CDR3 reads CASSTPTRSGRTSYEQYV. The CDR3 DNA follows: TGCGCCAGCAGCACTCCTACAAGATCAGGGAGGACCTCCTACGAGCAGTACGTC.

V usage is TRBV27 and J usage is TRBJ1-4, with 9 bases identical to TRBD1. Germline trimming cut 6 bases from V and 8 bases from J; bases unmatched to any gene: 4. The CDR3 runs to 13 residues. Germline V gene lookup returns CDR1 MNHEY and CDR2 SMNVEV (reference sequence). The CDR3 DNA is TGTGCCAGCAGGGGACAGGGTGACGAAAAACTGTTTTTT. It is translated as CASRGQGDEKLFF.

The chain combines TRBV20-1 with TRBJ1-2; the D is unclear. This CDR3 spans 11 amino acids. V lost 2 bases and J lost 2, with 3 bases in between. Germline V gene lookup returns CDR1 DFQATT and CDR2 SNEGSKA (reference sequence). The CDR3 nucleotides read TGCAGTGCTAGACGGAACTATGGCTACACCTTC. This gives the protein CSARRNYGYTF.

This clone was detected a few times. This chain connects TRBV4-3 to TRBJ2-7; TRBD2 is a possible D gene (5 bases). Germline CDR1 is LGHNA and CDR2 is YSLEER. CDR3 length equals 15 residues. V shed 1 base and J shed 0 bases, with 10 bases lying between them. Written as DNA, the CDR3 is TGCGCCAGCAGCCAAGCACGGACTGGCTCCTACGAGCAGTACTTC. Protein: CASSQARTGSYEQYF.

The chain links TRBV29-1 to TRBJ2-3; 10 nucleotides agree with TRBD2. The germline V gene encodes CDR1 SQVTM and CDR2 ANQGSEA. With V trimmed by 4 bases and J by 4 bases, 8 bases remained unmatched. The CDR3 covers 15 residues. The CDR3 sequence: CSVVLLAGEADTQYF. In DNA, the CDR3 is TGCAGCGTTGTGCTCCTAGCGGGGGAGGCAGATACGCAGTATTTT.

In DNA form, the CDR3 reads TGTGCCAGTAGTCTAAAGAAACAGGGGATTAGACGCGGCTACACCTTC. Translated, it gives CASSLKKQGIRRGYTF. The chain combines TRBV19 with TRBJ1-2, with TRBD1 identical over 7 bases. The J segment lost 8 bases and the V segment lost 5 bases, leaving 17 bases of the junction unmatched. This CDR3 contains 16 residues. CDR1 and CDR2 from the germline V gene are LNHDA and SQIVND (reference sequence).

This chain uses TRBV9 with TRBJ2-1, with D perhaps matching TRBD2 (5 bases). From germline, CDR1 is SGDLS and CDR2 YYNGEE. The CDR3 loop spans 13 amino acids. Trimming shortened V by 4 bases and J by 7 bases, and 12 bases separated the two germline ends. The CDR3 region is CASSLGGSNEQFF. The CDR3, as DNA: TGTGCCAGCAGCCTCGGAGGATCTAATGAGCAGTTCTTC.

The rearrangement uses TRBV5-1 and TRBJ2-7; no clear D gene. V was clipped by 4 bases and J by 0 bases, with 38 bases between them. CDR1 is SGHRS, CDR2 YFSETQ, per germline. The CDR3 covers 23 residues. CDR3 protein: CASSLNIGQKSAPSLQSSYEQYV. CDR3 in DNA: TGCGCCAGCAGCCTAAATATTGGGCAGAAAAGTGCTCCCTCCCTACAAAGCTCCTACGAGCAGTACGTC.